This T cell receptor beta chain was identified in a study of cytomegalovirus exposure and HLA in healthy donors. The donors were members of the approximately 120-subject validation cohort (separate from the roughly 660-subject first cohort). Study outcomes and limitations: The study flagged fewer than 200 TCR beta chains as cytomegalovirus-associated. Accounts indicate the classifier identified cytomegalovirus status with strong specificity and sensitivity. A few of the chains that were CMV-associated were confirmed in vitro to be specific for CMV antigens.

The CDR3 has 14 amino acids. V lost 1 base, J lost 4 bases, and 3 bases stayed unmatched. Germline V lookup: CDR1 SGHRS, CDR2 YFSETQ. The method was immunoSEQ multiplex PCR; TCRdb's version includes in-frame clones alone and lacks a portion of them. Of tens of thousands of clones listed, 85% are singletons. Note on this clone: Its target is unknown.

The receptor's source is a man between 18 and 29 years old in good health and CMV-seropositive. V gene TRBV5-1 combines with J gene TRBJ2-7, with 9 bases matching TRBD2. The sample consisted of PBMCs. The CDR3 nucleotides are TGCGCCAGCAGCTTGTCTAGCGGGGTATACGAGCAGTACTTC. Amino acid sequence: CASSLSSGVYEQYF.